A selection of T cell receptor beta chains follows, all from one sample in a study of shared clonotypes between healthy human individuals. Sequencing used immunoSEQ multiplex PCR; TCRdb keeps in-frame clones, though not all of them. The sample carries about 1.9 million clones, about 94% recorded once. The material sequenced was naive CD8+ T cells from PBMCs. The receptors stem from a man in his late teens or twenties in good health. Some clones in this sample may be carry-over from other donors' samples. The CDR3 runs from the conserved cysteine through the conserved F or W. For some rows the clone size is stated as once, few or many, or as a class when expanded; others skip it.

length: 17
J: TRBJ2-4
V: TRBV28
size: .
CDR3: CASSATWIGASGNIQYF

length: 15
J: TRBJ1-1
V: TRBV9
size: .
CDR3: CASSVEGTANTEAFF

length: 17
J: TRBJ1-5
V: TRBV19
size: .
CDR3: CASSLGRGGEGNQPQHF

length: 15
J: TRBJ2-1
V: TRBV6-5
size: once
CDR3: CASRLLAEENNEQFF

length: 14
J: TRBJ1-2
V: TRBV5-4
size: .
CDR3: CASRPTGAFYGYTF

length: 16
J: TRBJ2-1
V: TRBV2
size: once
CDR3: CASSESFVSGGLQQFF

length: 16
J: TRBJ2-1
V: TRBV4-3
size: .
CDR3: CASSQGASGSRDEQFF

length: 16
J: TRBJ2-2
V: TRBV15
size: .
CDR3: CATSREWASVPGELFF

length: 15
J: TRBJ2-1
V: TRBV7-9
size: .
CDR3: CASHGSGSSYNEQFF

length: 16
J: TRBJ1-5
V: TRBV19
size: .
CDR3: CASTRDRGFLLQPQHF

length: 17
J: TRBJ2-7
V: TRBV4-1
size: .
CDR3: CASSQPQLGPGGYEQYF

length: 17
J: TRBJ2-2
V: TRBV28
size: .
CDR3: CASSSPRLGENTGELFF

length: 15
J: TRBJ1-4
V: TRBV11-2
size: .
CDR3: CASSPGTVTNEKLFF

length: 14
J: TRBJ2-1
V: TRBV27
size: .
CDR3: CASSFPSLANEQFF

length: 13
J: TRBJ2-7
V: TRBV27
size: .
CDR3: CASSLGGRLEQYF

length: 14
J: TRBJ2-7
V: TRBV5-4
size: .
CDR3: CASSPGAVTHEQYF

length: 15
J: TRBJ2-7
V: TRBV5-8
size: .
CDR3: CASSLVSGALAEQYF

length: 15
J: TRBJ2-7
V: TRBV9
size: .
CDR3: CASSPEGLAVYEQYF

length: 13
J: TRBJ1-3
V: TRBV29-1
size: .
CDR3: CSVEDQGGNTIYF

length: 15
J: TRBJ2-1
V: TRBV27
size: .
CDR3: CASSSLLGGVNEQFF